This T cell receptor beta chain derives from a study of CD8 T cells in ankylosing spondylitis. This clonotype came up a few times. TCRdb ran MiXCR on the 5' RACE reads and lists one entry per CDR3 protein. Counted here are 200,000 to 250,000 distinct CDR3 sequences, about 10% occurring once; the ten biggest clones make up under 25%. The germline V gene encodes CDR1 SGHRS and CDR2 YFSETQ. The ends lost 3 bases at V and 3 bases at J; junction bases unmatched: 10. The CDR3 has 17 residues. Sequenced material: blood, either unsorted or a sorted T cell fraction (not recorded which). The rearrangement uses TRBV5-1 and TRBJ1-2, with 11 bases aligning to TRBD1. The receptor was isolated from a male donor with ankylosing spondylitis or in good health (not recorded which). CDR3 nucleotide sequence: TGCGCCAGCAGCTCGCGGACAGGGGGCGTAAGTGACTATGGCTACACCTTC. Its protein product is CASSSRTGGVSDYGYTF.